This T cell receptor beta chain was found in a study of T-cell memory formation after mild COVID-19. Study-wide context: Across donors, TCR clusters were largely donor specific.

Study-wide findings and caveats: Cross-reactive memory apparently joined, as some responding clones appeared in pre-infection memory. Later expanders leaned toward CD4+, whereas clones contracting from day 15 to 85 were balanced CD4/CD8.

TCRdb reanalysed the 5' RACE reads using MiXCR and keeps one entry per CDR3 protein. The sample consists of more than 6,000 distinct CDR3 sequences, over 15% of them appearing once. This clonotype counts as medium-sized (0.01 to 0.1%). Its antigen remains unidentified. Trimming stripped 8 bases from V and 2 bases from J, with 12 bases between. The CDR3 runs 13 residues. CDR1 is MNHEY, CDR2 SMNVEV, per germline (reference sequence). Input material: PBMCs or a T cell subset sorted from them (not recorded which). V and J are TRBV27 and TRBJ1-1; maybe TRBD1 (5 bases). The receptor's source is an adult woman who had mild COVID-19 (a few samples of this study predate the infection). Cell type and time point are not known. The CDR3 loop is CASFGTANTEAFF. The CDR3 DNA is TGTGCCAGCTTCGGGACGGCCAACACTGAAGCTTTCTTT.